Listed here are 11 T cell receptor beta chains from one sample, sequenced in a study of graft-versus-host responses after intestinal transplantation. For these TCRs, the target antigens are not known. The protocol was immunoSEQ multiplex PCR, while the TCRdb copy is restricted to in-frame clones and leaves out a portion. The sample lists about 97,000 clones, roughly nine tenths occurring once. The sequenced sample was unstimulated CD4+ T cells sorted from spleen or lymph node cells, obtained before transplant. The receptor set was obtained from a human donor who was the organ donor for an intestinal transplant.

The chain has TRBV19 and TRBJ1-6; perhaps TRBD1 as D (5 bases). From germline, CDR1 is LNHDA and CDR2 SQIVND (reference sequence). CDR3 length: 14 residues. The V end lost 6 bases, the J end lost 4 bases, and 10 bases lay between the germline ends. In DNA, the CDR3 is TGTGCCAGTAGGGTCCAGGGATATAATTCACCCCTCCACTTT. It translates to CASRVQGYNSPLHF.

This chain links TRBV5-1 with TRBJ2-5, with TRBD1 matching 7 bases. The CDR3 covers 16 residues. The ends lost 6 bases at V and 2 bases at J; junction bases unmatched: 13. Germline assignment: CDR1 SGHRS and CDR2 YFSETQ. CDR3 coding DNA: TGCGCCAGCACCCTCGCCCCAGGGGGACATCAAGAGACCCAGTACTTC. Encoded protein: CASTLAPGGHQETQYF.

V and J are TRBV11-1 and TRBJ1-1; D gene uncertain. Trimming took off 4 bases at V and 6 bases at J, with 15 bases between the two ends. Germline V gives CDR1 SGHAT, CDR2 FQDESV (reference sequence). The CDR3 totals 14 residues. CDR3 bases: TGTGCCAGCAGCTCCGCAGGTAAAGGCGCTGAAGCTTTCTTT. This encodes CASSSAGKGAEAFF.

The chain combines TRBV18 with TRBJ2-7, with a weak D call TRBD1 (5 bases). CDR3 length equals 17 residues. Germline V gene data show CDR1 as KGHSH and CDR2 as LQKENI. Deletions cut 1 base from V and 3 bases from J, with 19 bases between. CDR3 amino acids: CASSPLPQGVWNYEQYF. The CDR3 DNA is TGTGCCAGCTCACCACTGCCCCAGGGCGTATGGAACTACGAGCAGTACTTC.

This chain links TRBV7-4 with TRBJ2-7, with TRBD1 as a possible D gene (6 bases). CDR1 is SGHVT and CDR2 is SQSDAQ in the germline V gene. CDR3 length equals 15 residues. V was trimmed by 3 bases and J by 2 bases, leaving 14 bases between them. CDR3: CASSFSGGLTYEQYF. Here the CDR3 DNA reads TGTGCCAGCAGCTTTAGTGGGGGCCTTACCTACGAGCAGTACTTC.

The chain combines TRBV18 with TRBJ1-4; D is perhaps TRBD1 (5 bases). V lost 2 bases and J lost 2, with 9 bases in between. The CDR3 is made up of 15 amino acids. Germline-derived CDR1 and CDR2 are KGHSH and LQKENI. Written as DNA, the CDR3 is TGTGCCAGCTCACCAGACCAGGGTACTAATGAAAAACTGTTTTTT. Its protein product is CASSPDQGTNEKLFF.

V is TRBV7-3 and J is TRBJ2-1; weak D call: TRBD2 (5 bases). The CDR3 contains 13 residues. V lost 4 bases to trimming and J lost 10 bases, with 14 bases between them. Germline V gives CDR1 SGHTA, CDR2 FQGTGA. The CDR3 bases are TGTGCCAGCAGCTCCAACCTCGGACTGGAGCAGTTCTTC. It encodes CASSSNLGLEQFF.

The chain carries TRBV27 and TRBJ1-6; the D is unclear. CDR3 size: 14 residues. Germline CDR1 and CDR2: MNHEY and SMNVEV (reference sequence). The ends were cut back, 3 bases at V and 7 bases at J, with 10 bases in the middle. In DNA form, the CDR3 reads TGTGCCAGCAGTTTCCCGGGAGGGAATTCACCCCTCCACTTT. Its translation is CASSFPGGNSPLHF.

This clone has a handful of counts. The V gene is TRBV4-1, the J gene TRBJ1-1; unclear D gene. CDR1 and CDR2 from the germline V gene are MGHRA and YSYEKL. The V and J ends lost 3 bases and 2 bases respectively, with 13 bases between them. CDR3 size: 15 residues. CDR3 region: CASSHRQVSNTEAFF. The CDR3 region has the DNA TGCGCCAGCAGCCATCGTCAGGTCAGTAACACTGAAGCTTTCTTT.

This chain connects TRBV11-2 to TRBJ2-1; D uncertain. CDR1 is SGHAT and CDR2 is FQNNGV in the germline V gene. CDR3 size: 17 residues. V lost 0 bases, J lost 0 bases, and 12 bases lay in between. The CDR3 loop reads CASSLDPAFSSYNEQFF. DNA of the CDR3: TGTGCCAGCAGCTTAGACCCAGCGTTCAGCTCCTACAATGAGCAGTTCTTC. The variable domain in full, completed from reference TRBV11-2 and TRBJ2-1, reads EAGVAQSPRYKIIEKRQSVAFWCNPISGHATLYWYQQILGQGPKLLIQFQNNGVVDDSQLPKDRFSAERLKGVDSTLKIQPAKLEDSAVYLCASSLDPAFSSYNEQFFGPGTRLTVL.

The chain is built from TRBV18 and TRBJ2-2; weak D call: TRBD1 (6 bases). Germline CDR1 KGHSH, CDR2 LQKENI. There are 14 residues in the CDR3. V lost 2 bases to trimming and J lost 4 bases, with 8 bases between them. The CDR3 region is CASSPGGPTGELFF. In nucleotides, the CDR3 is TGTGCCAGCTCACCAGGGGGCCCCACCGGGGAGCTGTTTTTT.